The 10 T cell receptor beta chains presented below share a single source sample, sequenced in a study of CD4+ T cells in melanoma. Produced via immunoSEQ multiplex PCR; TCRdb's table is partial and in-frame only. The repertoire holds some 10,000 clones, approximately 70% seen once, with roughly an eighth in the top ten. What was sequenced was cells from a culture (not recorded whether cultured in vitro). These receptors originate from a human donor with melanoma.

The genes are TRBV4-1 and TRBJ1-5; maybe TRBD1 (5 bases). CDR1 is MGHRA and CDR2 is YSYEKL in the germline V gene. CDR3 length: 13 residues. V was shortened by 6 bases and J by 5 bases, with 11 bases between the two germline ends. Here the CDR3 DNA reads TGCGCCAGCAGGAAAGGGGTTGATCAGCCCCAGCATTTT. Amino acid sequence: CASRKGVDQPQHF.

The chain is built from TRBV14 and TRBJ2-2, with TRBD1 identical over 7 bases. Looked up from germline, CDR1 is SGHDN and CDR2 is FVKESK. V dropped 4 bases and J dropped 1; count of bases not matched to a gene: 6. The CDR3 runs 16 residues. For the CDR3, the DNA is TGTGCCAGCAGCCGTATTAACAGGGGGAACACCGGGGAGCTGTTTTTT. Amino acids: CASSRINRGNTGELFF.

This chain links TRBV6-5 with TRBJ1-1; D unclear. The germline V and J ends were trimmed by 0 bases and 5 bases, with 7 bases remaining between them. This CDR3 has 13 residues. Per germline, CDR1 MNHEY and CDR2 SVGAGI. The CDR3 protein is CASSYSGATEAFF. The DNA for the CDR3 is TGTGCCAGCAGTTACTCCGGTGCGACTGAAGCTTTCTTT.

The table lists this clone with a few counts. This chain joins TRBV19 and TRBJ1-2, with D possibly matching TRBD1 (5 bases). This CDR3 spans 14 amino acids. Germline V gives CDR1 LNHDA, CDR2 SQIVND (reference sequence). The V gene lost 7 bases and the J gene lost 8 bases, with 20 bases spanning the gap. Written as DNA, the CDR3 is TGTGCCAGTATTTCTCAGGGCAGAACGGGAGGCTACACCTTC. Amino acids: CASISQGRTGGYTF.

This clone has more than one count but fewer than ten. This chain joins TRBV6-6 and TRBJ1-5; D uncertain. Germline assignment: CDR1 MNHNY and CDR2 SVGAGI (reference sequence). CDR3 size: 14 residues. The ends were cut back, 8 bases at V and 2 bases at J, with 13 bases in the middle. The CDR3, as DNA: TGTGCCAGCCTTACTAATCGGGGCAATCAGCCCCAGCATTTT. Translating it yields CASLTNRGNQPQHF.

This clone has a single count. This sequence joins TRBV6-6 and TRBJ2-5; D is undetermined. The V end was cut by 2 bases, the J end by 2 bases, with 0 bases between. This CDR3 region has 11 residues. Germline V CDR1 and CDR2: MNHNY, SVGAGI (reference sequence). The CDR3, as DNA: TGTGCCAGCAGTTACCAAGAGACCCAGTACTTC. The encoded protein is CASSYQETQYF.

The gene calls are TRBV5-6 and TRBJ2-5; 7 nucleotides align to TRBD2. Germline loops: CDR1 SGHDT, CDR2 YYEEEE. The CDR3 totals 15 residues. V lost 2 bases to trimming and J lost 11 bases; unmatched junction nucleotides: 15. CDR3 in amino acids: CASSFLADPFVVQYF. The CDR3 DNA is TGTGCCAGCAGCTTTCTAGCGGACCCCTTCGTGGTGCAGTACTTC. Looking up the rest from reference TRBV5-6 and TRBJ2-5 gives the full variable domain: DAGVTQSPTHLIKTRGQQVTLRCSPKSGHDTVSWYQQALGQGPQFIFQYYEEEERQRGNFPDRFSGHQFPNYSSELNVNALLLGDSALYLCASSFLADPFVVQYFGPGTRLLVL.

The chain combines TRBV30 with TRBJ1-1; no firm D call. The V gene's germline CDR1 is GTSNPN and CDR2 SVGIG (reference sequence). V lost 3 bases to trimming and J lost 0 bases, with 5 bases between them. The CDR3 has 12 amino acids. As DNA, the CDR3 is TGTGCCTGGAGCCGTATGAACACTGAAGCTTTCTTT. This codes for CAWSRMNTEAFF. Together with reference TRBV30 and TRBJ1-1, the CDR3 gives the full variable domain: SQTIHQWPATLVQPVGSPLSLECTVEGTSNPNLYWYRQAAGRGLQLLFYSVGIGQISSEVPQNLSASRPQDRQFILSSKKLLLSDSGFYLCAWSRMNTEAFFGQGTRLTVV.

V usage is TRBV7-2 and J usage is TRBJ1-1; tentatively, D is TRBD1 (5 bases). Trimming removed 2 bases at V and 4 bases at J, with 14 bases between. The CDR3 runs 15 residues. Germline V lookup: CDR1 SGHTA, CDR2 FQGNSA. CDR3 nucleotides: TGTGCCAGCAGCTTATTTGGGCCGGGGCTCACTGAAGCTTTCTTT. Amino acid sequence: CASSLFGPGLTEAFF.

The genes are TRBV11-2 and TRBJ1-4; D is unresolved. Germline assignment: CDR1 SGHAT and CDR2 FQNNGV. The CDR3 is 16 amino acids. Trimming cost V 0 bases and J 0 bases, with 8 bases left between them. CDR3 DNA sequence: TGTGCCAGCAGCTTAGATCGAGTTGCAACTAATGAAAAACTGTTTTTT. It codes for CASSLDRVATNEKLFF. The full variable domain, completed using reference TRBV11-2 and TRBJ1-4, is EAGVAQSPRYKIIEKRQSVAFWCNPISGHATLYWYQQILGQGPKLLIQFQNNGVVDDSQLPKDRFSAERLKGVDSTLKIQPAKLEDSAVYLCASSLDRVATNEKLFFGSGTQLSVL.